What follows is one TCR beta chain and its context. The antigen is unknown. The data originate from a study of cytomegalovirus exposure and HLA in healthy donors. On the study more broadly: There were 90 million to 140 million unique TCR beta sequences, drawn from approximately 190 million T cells, in an earlier analysis.

PCR used 60 Vbeta primers and 13 Jbeta primers. Clones were read by immunoSEQ multiplex PCR, and TCRdb kept only the in-frame ones, dropping some. The data hold about 120,000 clones, with around 84% observed a single time. Trimming at V came to 2 bases and at J to 4 bases, leaving 8 bases not matched to a gene. The germline CDR1 and CDR2 sequences are MGHDK and SYGVNS. The CDR3 runs 17 residues. Whole-study findings and limits: Several top significant clusters appeared, in a later analysis, to be linked to common viral pathogens.

Unrecorded immune exposure was likely among donors, who were nominally healthy when sampled. The receptor's source is a man aged 25 to 40 in good health and CMV-seropositive. This chain connects TRBV25-1 to TRBJ2-2; 9 bases map to TRBD1. Specimen: PBMCs. The DNA of the CDR3 is TGTGCCAGCAGTGAACATACCGGGACAGGGCTCACCGGGGAGCTGTTTTTT. This codes for CASSEHTGTGLTGELFF.